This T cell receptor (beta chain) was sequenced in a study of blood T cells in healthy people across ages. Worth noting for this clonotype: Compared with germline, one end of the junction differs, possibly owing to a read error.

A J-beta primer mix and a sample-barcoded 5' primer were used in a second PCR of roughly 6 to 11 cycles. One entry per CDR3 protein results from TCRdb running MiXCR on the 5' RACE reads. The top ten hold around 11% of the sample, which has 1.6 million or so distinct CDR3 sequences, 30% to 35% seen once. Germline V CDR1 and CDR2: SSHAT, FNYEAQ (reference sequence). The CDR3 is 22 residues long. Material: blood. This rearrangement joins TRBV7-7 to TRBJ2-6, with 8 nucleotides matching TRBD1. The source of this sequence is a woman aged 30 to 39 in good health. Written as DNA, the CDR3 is TGTGCTAGCAGCTTAGTCGCCCCTCCGAACCAGGGGGCAGGGGGAGGGGCCAACGTCCTGACTTTC. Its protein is CASSLVAPPNQGAGGGANVLTF. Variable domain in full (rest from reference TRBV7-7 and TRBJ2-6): GAGVSQSPRYKVTKRGQDVTLRCDPISSHATLYWYQQALGQGPEFLTYFNYEAQPDKSGLPSDRFSAERPEGSISTLTIQRTEQRDSAMYRCASSLVAPPNQGAGGGANVLTFGAGSRLTVL.